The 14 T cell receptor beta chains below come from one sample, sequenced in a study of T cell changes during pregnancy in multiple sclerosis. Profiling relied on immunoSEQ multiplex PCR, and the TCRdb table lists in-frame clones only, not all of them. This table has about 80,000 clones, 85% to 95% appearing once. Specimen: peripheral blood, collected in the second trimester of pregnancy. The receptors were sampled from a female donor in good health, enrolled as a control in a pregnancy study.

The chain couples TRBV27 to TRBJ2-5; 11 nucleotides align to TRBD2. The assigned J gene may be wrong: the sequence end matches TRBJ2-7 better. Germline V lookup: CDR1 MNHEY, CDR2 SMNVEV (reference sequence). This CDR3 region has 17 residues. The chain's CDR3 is CASSRTLAGGSSYEQYF. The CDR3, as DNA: TGTGCCAGCAGCCGCACCCTAGCGGGAGGTTCATCCTACGAGCAGTACTTC.

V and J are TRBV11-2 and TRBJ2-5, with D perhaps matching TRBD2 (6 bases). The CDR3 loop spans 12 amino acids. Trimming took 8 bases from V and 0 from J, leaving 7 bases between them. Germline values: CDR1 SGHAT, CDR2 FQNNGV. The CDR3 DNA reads TGTGCCAGCCGGGAGAACCAAGAGACCCAGTACTTC. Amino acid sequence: CASRENQETQYF. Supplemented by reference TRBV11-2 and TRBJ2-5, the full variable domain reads EAGVAQSPRYKIIEKRQSVAFWCNPISGHATLYWYQQILGQGPKLLIQFQNNGVVDDSQLPKDRFSAERLKGVDSTLKIQPAKLEDSAVYLCASRENQETQYFGPGTRLLVL.

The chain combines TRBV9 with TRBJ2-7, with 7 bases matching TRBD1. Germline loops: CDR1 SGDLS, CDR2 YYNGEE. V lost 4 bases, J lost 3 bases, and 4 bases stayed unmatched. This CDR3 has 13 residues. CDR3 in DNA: TGTGCCAGCAGCTTGGGACAGAGCTACGAGCAGTACTTC. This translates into CASSLGQSYEQYF. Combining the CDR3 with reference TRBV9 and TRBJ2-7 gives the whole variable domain DSGVTQTPKHLITATGQRVTLRCSPRSGDLSVYWYQQSLDQGLQFLIQYYNGEERAKGNILERFSAQQFPDLHSELNLSSLELGDSALYFCASSLGQSYEQYFGPGTRLTVT.

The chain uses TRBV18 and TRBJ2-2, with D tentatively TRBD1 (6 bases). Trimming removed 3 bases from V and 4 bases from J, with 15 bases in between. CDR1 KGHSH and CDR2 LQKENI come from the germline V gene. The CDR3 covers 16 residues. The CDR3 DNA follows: TGTGCCAGCTCACCCTCGAGGGGGTTTGCCACCGGGGAGCTGTTTTTT. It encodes CASSPSRGFATGELFF. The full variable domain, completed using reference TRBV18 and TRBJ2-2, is NAGVMQNPRHLVRRRGQEARLRCSPMKGHSHVYWYRQLPEEGLKFMVYLQKENIIDESGMPKERFSAEFPKEGPSILRIQQVVRGDSAAYFCASSPSRGFATGELFFGEGSRLTVL.

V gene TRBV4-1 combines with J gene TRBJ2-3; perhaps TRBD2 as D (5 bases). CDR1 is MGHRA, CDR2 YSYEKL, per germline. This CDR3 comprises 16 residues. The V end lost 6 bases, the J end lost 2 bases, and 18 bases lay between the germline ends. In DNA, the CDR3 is TGCGCCAGCAGACGACGGGGAGTCTACAACACAGATACGCAGTATTTT. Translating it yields CASRRRGVYNTDTQYF.

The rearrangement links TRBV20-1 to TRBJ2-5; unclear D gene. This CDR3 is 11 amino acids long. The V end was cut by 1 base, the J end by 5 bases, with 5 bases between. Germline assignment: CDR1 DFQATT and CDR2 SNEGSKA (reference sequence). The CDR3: CSARVGETQYF. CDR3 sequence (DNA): TGCAGTGCTAGAGTCGGGGAGACCCAGTACTTC.

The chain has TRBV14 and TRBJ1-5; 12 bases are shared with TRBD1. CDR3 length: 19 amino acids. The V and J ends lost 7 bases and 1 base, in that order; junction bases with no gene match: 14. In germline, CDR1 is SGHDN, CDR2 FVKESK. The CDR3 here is CASTHRGDRGHQSNQPQHF. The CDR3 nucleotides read TGTGCCAGCACCCATCGAGGGGACAGGGGGCATCAAAGCAATCAGCCCCAGCATTTT.

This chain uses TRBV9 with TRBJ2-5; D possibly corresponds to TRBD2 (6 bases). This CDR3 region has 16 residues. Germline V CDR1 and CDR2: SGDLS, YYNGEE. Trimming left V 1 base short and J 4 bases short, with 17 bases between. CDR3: CASSVRGSGISETQYF. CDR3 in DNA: TGTGCCAGCAGCGTAAGGGGTAGCGGAATATCAGAGACCCAGTACTTC.

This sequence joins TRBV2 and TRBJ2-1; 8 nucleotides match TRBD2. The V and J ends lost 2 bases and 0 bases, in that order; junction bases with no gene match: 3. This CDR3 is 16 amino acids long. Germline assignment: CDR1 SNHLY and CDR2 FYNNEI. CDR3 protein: CASSETLAGSYNEQFF. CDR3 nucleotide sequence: TGTGCCAGCAGTGAAACGCTAGCGGGCTCCTACAATGAGCAGTTCTTC.

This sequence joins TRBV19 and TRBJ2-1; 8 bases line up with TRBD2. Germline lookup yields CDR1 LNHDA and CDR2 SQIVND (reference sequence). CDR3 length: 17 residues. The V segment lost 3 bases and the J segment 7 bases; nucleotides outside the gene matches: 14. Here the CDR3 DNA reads TGTGCCAGTAGTATGGCGGCGGGAGGCCGAATCGGGAATGAGCAGTTCTTC. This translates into CASSMAAGGRIGNEQFF.

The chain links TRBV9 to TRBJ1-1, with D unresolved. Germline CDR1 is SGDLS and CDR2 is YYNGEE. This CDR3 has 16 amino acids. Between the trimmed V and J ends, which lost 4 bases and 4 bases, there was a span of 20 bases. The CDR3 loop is CASSPRDGRGRTEAFF. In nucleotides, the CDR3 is TGTGCCAGCAGCCCCCGCGATGGGCGGGGTCGCACTGAAGCTTTCTTT.

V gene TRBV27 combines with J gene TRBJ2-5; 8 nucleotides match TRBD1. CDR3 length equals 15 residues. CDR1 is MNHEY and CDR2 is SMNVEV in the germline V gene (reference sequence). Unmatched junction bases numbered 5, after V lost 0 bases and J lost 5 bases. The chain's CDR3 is CASSLSQGAGETQYF. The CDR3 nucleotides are TGTGCCAGCAGTTTATCCCAGGGGGCAGGGGAGACCCAGTACTTC.

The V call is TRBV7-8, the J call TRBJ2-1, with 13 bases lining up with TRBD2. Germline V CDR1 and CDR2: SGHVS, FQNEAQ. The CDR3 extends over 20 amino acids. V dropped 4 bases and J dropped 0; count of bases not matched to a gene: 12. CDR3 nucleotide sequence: TGTGCCAGCAGCTACCCCCTTGAGGGACTAGCGGGAAGCTCCTACAATGAGCAGTTCTTC. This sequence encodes CASSYPLEGLAGSSYNEQFF.

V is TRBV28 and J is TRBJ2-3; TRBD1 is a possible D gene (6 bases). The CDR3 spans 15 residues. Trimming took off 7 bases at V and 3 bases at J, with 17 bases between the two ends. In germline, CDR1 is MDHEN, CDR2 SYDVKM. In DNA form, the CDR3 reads TGTGCCAGCACTTTGGGCGGGCAGGGGACAGATACGCAGTATTTT. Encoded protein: CASTLGGQGTDTQYF.